The next 32 T cell receptor beta chains were all read from a single sample in a study of CXCR3-negative and CXCR3-positive naive CD8 T cells. Study-wide results and limits: CXCR3-negative naive cells had less hydrophobic TRB CDR3s than did CXCR3-positive naive cells.

These TCRs are of unknown antigen specificity. In preparing the TRB cDNA libraries, 5' RACE with UMI labels was used. Reprocessing the 5' RACE reads, TCRdb reports a single entry for every CDR3 protein and omits DNA. This table holds around 80,000 distinct CDR3 sequences. The sample taken for sequencing was naive CXCR3+ CD8+ T cells from blood. Subset noted: CD45RO-CCR7+CD27+CD95- naive CD8+ T cells expressing CXCR3 (TNR3+). Every receptor here comes from a human donor in good health. Some clones in this sample may be carry-over from other donors' samples.

V and J are TRBV29-1 and TRBJ2-7. CDR3 length equals 12 residues. The germline V gene encodes CDR1 SQVTM and CDR2 ANQGSEA. The CDR3 loop reads CSVEGMTNEQYF.

The V call is TRBV7-2, the J call TRBJ2-3. The germline V gene encodes CDR1 SGHTA and CDR2 FQGNSA. The CDR3 sequence is 15 residues long. The CDR3 region is CASSLLGGSRDTQYF.

This chain joins TRBV11-1 and TRBJ2-1. In germline, CDR1 is SGHAT, CDR2 FQDESV (reference sequence). The CDR3 has 14 amino acids. This CDR3 reads CASSLAGNNNEQFF.

J is TRBJ1-2 and V is TRBV12-3 or TRBV12-4. The CDR3 spans 14 residues. The CDR3 sequence is CASSSEGGSYGYTF.

V usage is TRBV7-6 and J usage is TRBJ2-7; TCRdb's D call of TRBD1 is untestable without DNA. Per germline, CDR1 SGHVS and CDR2 FNYEAQ. This CDR3 region has 15 residues. The CDR3 region is CASSLETGISYEQYF.

V is TRBV29-1 and J is TRBJ2-2; TCRdb lists TRBD1, though no DNA is available to test this call. Germline-derived CDR1 and CDR2 are SQVTM and ANQGSEA. The CDR3 is 14 amino acids. The CDR3: CSVGPTANTGELFF.

The V call is TRBV7-3, the J call TRBJ2-1. CDR3 length: 15 amino acids. CDR1 and CDR2 (germline): SGHTA, FQGTGA. The CDR3 sequence: CASSFEMKPDNEQFF.

The chain uses TRBV20-1 and TRBJ2-1. Germline assignment: CDR1 DFQATT and CDR2 SNEGSKA (reference sequence). The CDR3 totals 13 residues. The CDR3 loop reads CSASELDYNEQFF.

The rearrangement links TRBV20-1 to TRBJ2-7; the TRBD1 assignment by TCRdb is unverifiable without DNA. This CDR3 is 14 amino acids long. CDR1 and CDR2 from the germline V gene are DFQATT and SNEGSKA (reference sequence). CDR3 in amino acids: CSAIRDRVSYEQYF.

This chain joins TRBV20-1 and TRBJ1-2; the TRBD1 assignment by TCRdb is unverifiable without DNA. This CDR3 region has 14 residues. Germline values: CDR1 DFQATT, CDR2 SNEGSKA (reference sequence). CDR3 protein: CSATSGQGSRGYTF.

The chain recombines TRBV29-1 with TRBJ2-1; TCRdb gives TRBD2 as the D gene, but with no DNA this cannot be confirmed. In germline, CDR1 is SQVTM, CDR2 ANQGSEA. This CDR3 comprises 13 residues. CDR3 in amino acids: CSLPTSGYNEQFF.

V usage is TRBV28 and J usage is TRBJ2-7; the TRBD1 assignment by TCRdb is unverifiable without DNA. Germline V lookup: CDR1 MDHEN, CDR2 SYDVKM. There are 13 residues in the CDR3. The CDR3 loop is CASAGTGIYEQYF.

The chain carries TRBV6-6 and TRBJ1-1; TCRdb reports TRBD1, a call that lacks DNA to check it against. This CDR3 has 15 amino acids. Germline values: CDR1 MNHNY, CDR2 SVGAGI (reference sequence). The chain's CDR3 is CASSSTGGALTEAFF.

V and J are TRBV4-2 and TRBJ2-1; the TRBD1 assignment by TCRdb is unverifiable without DNA. CDR1 and CDR2 from the germline V gene are LGHNA and YNFKEQ. The CDR3 totals 13 residues. The CDR3 sequence: CASSLGWGNEQFF.

V usage is TRBV6-5 and J usage is TRBJ2-5; with no DNA, the TCRdb D assignment of TRBD1 cannot be verified. The length of the CDR3 is 15 residues. Germline V gene lookup returns CDR1 MNHEY and CDR2 SVGAGI. The CDR3 protein is CASSYSPGIQETQYF.

The rearrangement links TRBV5-5 to TRBJ2-3; TCRdb returns TRBD2, unconfirmable since there is no DNA. The CDR3 has 15 residues. The germline gives CDR1 SGHKS, CDR2 YYEKEE (reference sequence). The CDR3 here is CASMSSGSSTDTQYF.

This chain uses TRBV7-3 with TRBJ1-2. The CDR3 sequence is 14 residues long. Germline loops: CDR1 SGHTA, CDR2 FQGTGA. CDR3 in amino acids: CASSLADRASGYTF. Full variable domain (remainder filled in from reference TRBV7-3 and TRBJ1-2): GAGVSQTPSNKVTEKGKYVELRCDPISGHTALYWYRQSLGQGPEFLIYFQGTGAADDSGLPNDRFFAVRPEGSVSTLKIQRTERGDSAVYLCASSLADRASGYTFGSGTRLTVV.

The J gene is TRBJ2-7, the V gene TRBV7-2; the TCRdb D gene call, TRBD1, has no DNA to confirm it. The germline V gene encodes CDR1 SGHTA and CDR2 FQGNSA. The CDR3 consists of 15 residues. The CDR3 here is CASSWYLGGPYEQYF.

The chain is built from TRBV7-9 and TRBJ2-7; TCRdb's D gene call, TRBD1, goes unchecked for lack of DNA. Germline V gene sequence: CDR1 SEHNR, CDR2 FQNEAQ (reference sequence). The CDR3 runs to 15 residues. The CDR3 reads CASSPRQGTPYEQYF. Drawing the rest from reference TRBV7-9 and TRBJ2-7, the complete variable domain is DTGVSQNPRHKITKRGQNVTFRCDPISEHNRLYWYRQTLGQGPEFLTYFQNEAQLEKSRLLSDRFSAERPKGSFSTLEIQRTEQGDSAMYLCASSPRQGTPYEQYFGPGTRLTVT.

This chain links TRBV6-6 with TRBJ1-5. The CDR3 spans 13 residues. From germline, CDR1 is MNHNY and CDR2 SVGAGI (reference sequence). CDR3: CASSYSDQQPQHF.

The rearrangement uses TRBV12-3 or TRBV12-4 and TRBJ2-2; TCRdb selects TRBD2, and the lack of DNA leaves this call unchecked. CDR3 length: 18 residues. CDR3 sequence: CASSLAPGLAGGGGELFF.

The CDR3 spells CSSPTSSWANEKLFF. The gene calls are TRBV29-1 and TRBJ1-4. CDR1 is SQVTM, CDR2 ANQGSEA, per germline. The CDR3 totals 15 residues.

The chain carries TRBV27 and TRBJ2-3. In germline, CDR1 is MNHEY, CDR2 SMNVEV (reference sequence). The CDR3 is made up of 12 amino acids. The CDR3 here is CASSLSADTQYF.

V and J are TRBV3-1 and TRBJ2-1; there is no DNA to check the TCRdb D call of TRBD2. CDR3 length: 15 residues. Germline lookup yields CDR1 LGHDT and CDR2 YNNKEL (reference sequence). The CDR3: CASSGTSEGYNEQFF.

The chain has TRBV14 and TRBJ1-1. There are 12 residues in the CDR3. Germline CDR1 reads SGHDN; CDR2 reads FVKESK. The CDR3 sequence: CASSQEVTEAFF.

V and J are TRBV6-2 or TRBV6-3 and TRBJ2-7; there is no DNA to check the TCRdb D call of TRBD1. Germline CDR1 reads MNHEY; CDR2 reads SVGEGT. This CDR3 spans 12 amino acids. CDR3 loop: CASGTLYYEQYF.

The J gene is TRBJ2-5, the V gene TRBV5-5; TCRdb designates TRBD1, a call that cannot be tested without DNA. This CDR3 spans 15 amino acids. The germline V gene encodes CDR1 SGHKS and CDR2 YYEKEE (reference sequence). The CDR3 protein is CASSDRPDRQETQYF.

This rearrangement joins TRBV12-3 or TRBV12-4 to TRBJ1-1. The CDR3 runs to 16 residues. The CDR3 region is CASSPNKAIYLTEAFF.

The chain recombines TRBV28 with TRBJ2-1; TCRdb's assignment of TRBD2 cannot be checked, as there is no DNA. Germline lookup yields CDR1 MDHEN and CDR2 SYDVKM. The CDR3 extends over 14 amino acids. CDR3 in amino acids: CASSFASGGAGQFF. Together with reference TRBV28 and TRBJ2-1, the CDR3 gives the full variable domain: DVKVTQSSRYLVKRTGEKVFLECVQDMDHENMFWYRQDPGLGLRLIYFSYDVKMKEKGDIPEGYSVSREKKERFSLILESASTNQTSMYLCASSFASGGAGQFFGPGTRLTVL.

V and J are TRBV10-3 and TRBJ2-5. This CDR3 region has 13 residues. Germline CDR1 ENHRY, CDR2 SYGVKD. This CDR3 is CAISESLGETQYF.

The chain employs TRBV29-1 and TRBJ2-7. Looked up from germline, CDR1 is SQVTM and CDR2 is ANQGSEA. The CDR3 loop spans 14 amino acids. The CDR3 sequence is CSVLDGESSYEQYF.

This chain connects TRBV7-3 to TRBJ2-1; TCRdb designates TRBD1, a call that cannot be tested without DNA. Germline V gene lookup returns CDR1 SGHTA and CDR2 FQGTGA. This CDR3 has 13 amino acids. CDR3 loop: CASSHDRWDEQFF.